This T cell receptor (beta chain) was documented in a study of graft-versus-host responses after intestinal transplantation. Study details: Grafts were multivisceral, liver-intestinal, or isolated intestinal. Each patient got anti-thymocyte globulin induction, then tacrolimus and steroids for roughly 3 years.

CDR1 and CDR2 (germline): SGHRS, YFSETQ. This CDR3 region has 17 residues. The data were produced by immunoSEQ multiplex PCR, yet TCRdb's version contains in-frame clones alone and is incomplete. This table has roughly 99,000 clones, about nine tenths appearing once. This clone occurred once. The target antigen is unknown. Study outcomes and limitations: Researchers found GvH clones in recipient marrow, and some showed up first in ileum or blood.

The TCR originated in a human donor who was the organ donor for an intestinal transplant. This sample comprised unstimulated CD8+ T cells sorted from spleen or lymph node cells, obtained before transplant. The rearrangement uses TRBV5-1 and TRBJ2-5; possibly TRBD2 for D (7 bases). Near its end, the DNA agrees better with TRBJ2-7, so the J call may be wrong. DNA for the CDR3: TGCGCCAGCAGCTTCCTACAACTGGGGGGGGCTCCCTACGAGCAGTACTTC. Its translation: CASSFLQLGGAPYEQYF.